This passage covers 18 T cell receptor beta chains from one sample sequenced in a study of blood T cell repertoires in COVID-19. The protocol was immunoSEQ multiplex PCR, while the TCRdb copy is restricted to in-frame clones and leaves out a portion. Of around 390,000 clones detected, around nine tenths appear once; the ten largest clones hold around 10%. Specimen: PBMCs or T cells enriched from blood (not recorded which). These receptors all come from a woman between 50 and 59 years old who had recovered from COVID-19.

The chain is built from TRBV2 and TRBJ1-6; 11 nucleotides match TRBD1. V shed 6 bases and J 10 bases; nucleotides not matched to a gene: 8. Germline V gene data show CDR1 as SNHLY and CDR2 as FYNNEI. The CDR3 extends over 15 amino acids. The CDR3 protein is CASSVVGTGGSPLHF. The CDR3 nucleotides read TGTGCCAGCAGCGTGGTGGGGACAGGGGGGTCACCCCTCCACTTT.

The gene calls are TRBV19 and TRBJ1-1, with TRBD1 as a possible D gene (6 bases). Trimming shortened V by 8 bases and J by 3 bases, and 19 bases separated the two germline ends. CDR1 and CDR2 (germline): LNHDA, SQIVND (reference sequence). The CDR3 runs 15 residues. The CDR3 loop is CASSHPHRVDTEAFF. CDR3 nucleotides: TGTGCCAGTTCGCACCCGCACAGGGTAGACACTGAAGCTTTCTTT.

In regard to this clone: The same CDR3 arises from other DNA sequences in this sample as well. The rearrangement links TRBV18 to TRBJ1-1; 11 bases fit TRBD1. The CDR3 contains 14 residues. Germline-derived CDR1 and CDR2 are KGHSH and LQKENI. Trimming took 4 bases from V and 5 from J; bases not matched to a gene: 3. The CDR3 DNA is TGTGCCAGCTCACTCGGACAGGGGGCGACTGAAGCTTTCTTT. Translation: CASSLGQGATEAFF.

J is TRBJ1-2 and V is TRBV2, with D maybe TRBD1 (5 bases). CDR1 is SNHLY and CDR2 is FYNNEI in the germline V gene. The CDR3 loop spans 12 amino acids. Between the trimmed V and J ends, which lost 5 bases and 8 bases, there was a span of 12 bases. In DNA form, the CDR3 reads TGTGCCAGCAGTTCAGGGCAGGGCGGCTACACCTTC. It is translated as CASSSGQGGYTF.

This clone was found once. This chain uses TRBV30 with TRBJ1-6; the D is unclear. V shed 4 bases and J shed 9 bases, with 7 bases lying between them. Per germline, CDR1 GTSNPN and CDR2 SVGIG (reference sequence). CDR3 size: 11 residues. The CDR3 nucleotides are TGTGCCTGGATGCGTGGTTCACCCCTCCACTTT. It specifies CAWMRGSPLHF.

This chain uses TRBV7-2 with TRBJ1-2; perhaps TRBD1 as D (6 bases). CDR1 is SGHTA and CDR2 is FQGNSA in the germline V gene. CDR3 length: 15 amino acids. Deletions cut 0 bases from V and 4 bases from J, with 12 bases between. CDR3 residues: CASSLAGLGAYGYTF. The DNA of the CDR3 is TGTGCCAGCAGCTTAGCGGGGTTGGGGGCCTATGGCTACACCTTC.

The V call is TRBV29-1, the J call TRBJ1-2; D may be TRBD1 (6 bases). This CDR3 comprises 13 residues. Germline V lookup: CDR1 SQVTM, CDR2 ANQGSEA. Trimming shortened V by 2 bases and J by 5 bases, and 12 bases separated the two germline ends. The CDR3 region has the DNA TGCAGCGTTGAATGGCAGGGGAGTTATGGCTACACCTTC. This sequence encodes CSVEWQGSYGYTF.

This clone was observed a handful of times. V and J are TRBV29-1 and TRBJ1-6; no clear D. There are 14 residues in the CDR3. CDR1 is SQVTM and CDR2 is ANQGSEA in the germline V gene. Deletions cut 7 bases from V and 0 bases from J, with 10 bases between. The CDR3 DNA sequence: TGCAGCGCACGGGAGAGCTCCTATAATTCACCCCTCCACTTT. Its translation: CSARESSYNSPLHF. Complete variable domain (other parts from reference TRBV29-1 and TRBJ1-6): SAVISQKPSRDICQRGTSLTIQCQVDSQVTMMFWYRQQPGQSLTLIATANQGSEATYESGFVIDKFPISRPNLTFSTLTVSNMSPEDSSIYLCSARESSYNSPLHFGNGTRLTVT.

The chain has TRBV2 and TRBJ1-5; possible D gene TRBD1, 6 bases. The CDR3 sequence is 15 residues long. The germline CDR1 and CDR2 sequences are SNHLY and FYNNEI. Trimming removed 8 bases at V and 4 bases at J, with 18 bases between. DNA for the CDR3: TGTGCCAGCCGGGACCGGGACAAGAATAATCAGCCCCAGCATTTT. This gives the protein CASRDRDKNNQPQHF.

As DNA, the CDR3 is TGTGCCATCCGGAGGGGCACTGAAGCTTTCTTT. Protein product: CAIRRGTEAFF. The chain links TRBV10-3 to TRBJ1-1; tentatively, D is TRBD1 (5 bases). The germline CDR1 and CDR2 sequences are ENHRY and SYGVKD. The ends were cut back, 8 bases at V and 4 bases at J, with 8 bases in the middle. This CDR3 spans 11 amino acids.

This rearrangement joins TRBV27 to TRBJ2-6; TRBD1 agrees at 9 bases. This CDR3 has 23 residues. Germline values: CDR1 MNHEY, CDR2 SMNVEV (reference sequence). V shed 3 bases and J 4 bases; nucleotides not matched to a gene: 25. As DNA, the CDR3 is TGTGCCAGCAGTTTTAGGGGACAGGGAGTAACCCTCGCCTTTGGAACCGGGGCCAACGTCCTGACTTTC. Amino acid sequence: CASSFRGQGVTLAFGTGANVLTF.

The rearrangement uses TRBV9 and TRBJ1-1; D is unresolved. The CDR3 spans 13 residues. The V end was cut by 0 bases, the J end by 4 bases, with 7 bases between. From germline, CDR1 is SGDLS and CDR2 YYNGEE. The CDR3 bases are TGTGCCAGCAGCGTAGCTCGAGGCACTGAAGCTTTCTTT. Amino acids: CASSVARGTEAFF.

The chain couples TRBV2 to TRBJ1-6; a possible D gene is TRBD1 (5 bases). The germline CDR1 and CDR2 sequences are SNHLY and FYNNEI. Trimming took off 4 bases at V and 12 bases at J, with 10 bases between the two ends. The length of the CDR3 is 12 residues. CDR3 protein: CASSADREPLHF. The CDR3 DNA reads as TGTGCCAGCAGTGCTGACAGAGAACCCCTCCACTTT.

The genes are TRBV6-5 and TRBJ1-1, with D perhaps TRBD1 (6 bases). The CDR3 extends over 16 amino acids. Trimming pared 2 bases from V and 6 bases from J, leaving 19 bases between. The germline V gene encodes CDR1 MNHEY and CDR2 SVGAGI. The CDR3: CASSYGGAKSDSEAFF. In DNA, the CDR3 is TGTGCCAGCAGTTACGGGGGGGCGAAATCAGACTCTGAAGCTTTCTTT.

This sequence joins TRBV9 and TRBJ1-5; 8 bases match TRBD1. The CDR3 is 16 amino acids. The germline V gene encodes CDR1 SGDLS and CDR2 YYNGEE. V was clipped by 3 bases and J by 7 bases; unmatched bases: 12. CDR3 residues: CASSGGTGTGSQPQHF. CDR3 DNA: TGTGCCAGCAGCGGCGGTACCGGGACAGGTTCCCAGCCCCAGCATTTT.

The chain joins TRBV28 to TRBJ1-5; maybe TRBD1 (6 bases). There are 14 residues in the CDR3. In germline, CDR1 is MDHEN, CDR2 SYDVKM. The ends were cut back, 10 bases at V and 3 bases at J, with 16 bases in the middle. The CDR3 nucleotides are TGTGCCACCGCTAGAGGGGGTATCAATCAGCCCCAGCATTTT. Residues: CATARGGINQPQHF.

This chain links TRBV5-1 with TRBJ1-2, with TRBD1 identical over 9 bases. This CDR3 comprises 15 residues. V shed 3 bases, J shed 1 base, and the junction held 4 bases outside the gene matches. CDR1 is SGHRS and CDR2 is YFSETQ in the germline V gene. The CDR3 nucleotides are TGCGCCAGCAGCTCCTCGGGACAGGGTAACTATGGCTACACCTTC. The encoded protein is CASSSSGQGNYGYTF.

In this sample, this clone turned up once. The chain carries TRBV5-1 and TRBJ1-1; tentatively, D is TRBD1 (5 bases). Germline V gene data show CDR1 as SGHRS and CDR2 as YFSETQ. This CDR3 region has 18 residues. Trimming took 0 bases from V and 6 from J, leaving 24 bases between them. CDR3 in amino acids: CASSLELGGIAATAEAFF. CDR3 bases: TGCGCCAGCAGCTTGGAATTGGGGGGAATTGCCGCAACCGCTGAAGCTTTCTTT.